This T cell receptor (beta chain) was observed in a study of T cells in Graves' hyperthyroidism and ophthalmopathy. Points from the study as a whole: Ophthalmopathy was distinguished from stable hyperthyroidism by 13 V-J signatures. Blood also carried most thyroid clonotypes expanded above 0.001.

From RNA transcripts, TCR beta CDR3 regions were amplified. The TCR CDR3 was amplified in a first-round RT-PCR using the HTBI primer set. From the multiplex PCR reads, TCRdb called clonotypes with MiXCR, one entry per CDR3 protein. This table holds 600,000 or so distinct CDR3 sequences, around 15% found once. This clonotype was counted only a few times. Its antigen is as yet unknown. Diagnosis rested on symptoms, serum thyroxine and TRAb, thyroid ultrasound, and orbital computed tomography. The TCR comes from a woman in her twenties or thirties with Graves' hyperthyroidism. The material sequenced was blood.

The CDR3 nucleotides are TGCGCCAGCAGCCAAGATCCGGAGTCGAGCTACGAGCAGTACTTC. Its protein is CASSQDPESSYEQYF. V is TRBV4-1 and J is TRBJ2-7; D is unclear. Looked up from germline, CDR1 is MGHRA and CDR2 is YSYEKL. The V end was cut by 0 bases, the J end by 3 bases, with 12 bases between. The CDR3 loop spans 15 amino acids.